The rows below give T cell receptor beta chains drawn from one sample of a study of cytomegalovirus exposure and HLA in healthy donors. The data were produced by immunoSEQ multiplex PCR, yet TCRdb's version contains in-frame clones alone and is incomplete. The table includes about 43,000 clones, about half detected once. Sequencing was carried out using PBMCs. The receptor set was obtained from a man in his 60s in good health and CMV-seronegative. The CDR3 runs from the conserved cysteine through the conserved F or W. A D gene is named only where the DNA matches it firmly. Rows give clone size only sometimes, using once, few, many, or a class for an expanded clone.

D,J,V,size,DNA,CDR3
.,TRBJ1-2,TRBV25-1,once,TGTGCCAGCACTCAGACAGGCTTGGACTATGGCTACACCTTC,CASTQTGLDYGYTF
TRBD2,TRBJ2-1,TRBV5-1,.,TGCGCCAGCAGCCCGAGCGGGACGGGAAATGAGCAGTTCTTC,CASSPSGTGNEQFF
TRBD2,TRBJ2-3,TRBV5-4,few,TGTGCCAGCAGCTTCGGACTAGCGGACACAGATACGCAGTATTTT,CASSFGLADTDTQYF
.,TRBJ2-1,TRBV15,few,TGTGCCACCAGCAGAGATCGGGGTGAGCAGTTCTTC,CATSRDRGEQFF
.,TRBJ2-3,TRBV30,.,TGTGCCTGGAGTGCACAACAAGCAGATACGCAGTATTTT,CAWSAQQADTQYF
.,TRBJ1-1,TRBV6-5,.,TGTGCCAGCAGCCGTCCCCCGAACACTGAAGCTTTCTTT,CASSRPPNTEAFF
TRBD2,TRBJ2-7,TRBV5-4,few,TGTGCCAGCAGCTTTGGGGGACTAGCCTCCTACGAGCAGTACTTC,CASSFGGLASYEQYF
.,TRBJ2-7,TRBV5-1,.,TGCGCCAGCAGCTTGGGGGCTGGTGAGCAGTACTTT,CASSLGAGEQYF
.,TRBJ1-1,TRBV19,.,TGTGCCAGTAGTACAACAGGAAACACTGAAGCTTTCTTT,CASSTTGNTEAFF
.,TRBJ1-5,TRBV21-1,.,TGTGCCAGGATCGACAGGGGAAGACAGCCCCAGCATTTT,CARIDRGRQPQHF
.,TRBJ2-7,TRBV6-1,few,TGTGCCAGCACTTCTGTTTACGAGCAGTACTTC,CASTSVYEQYF
.,TRBJ2-7,TRBV5-1,.,TGCGCCAGCAGCCGCTACGAGCAGTACTTC,CASSRYEQYF
TRBD1,TRBJ2-2,TRBV7-6,few,TGTGCCAGCAGCTCCACAGGGGGCGAGGCCGGGGAGCTGTTTTTT,CASSSTGGEAGELFF
TRBD1,TRBJ2-5,TRBV9,.,TGTGCCAGCAGCGTAGGACAGGGTCGGGAGACCCAGTACTTC,CASSVGQGRETQYF
TRBD2,TRBJ2-4,TRBV7-9,.,TGTGCCAGCAGCACCCAGACTAGCGTAGGGAACATTCAGTACTTC,CASSTQTSVGNIQYF
.,TRBJ2-7,TRBV30,.,TGTGCCTGGGGAGGGTCCTACGAGCAGTACTTC,CAWGGSYEQYF
.,TRBJ1-2,TRBV6-5,few,TGTGCCAGCAGTTACAGGGGCCTGGGGTATGGCTACACCTTC,CASSYRGLGYGYTF
.,TRBJ2-7,TRBV9,few,TGTGCCAGCAGCGTAGCAGGGTTGGGGTACGAGCAGTACTTC,CASSVAGLGYEQYF
.,TRBJ2-5,TRBV21-1,.,TGTGCCAGCAGCAAAGTTCGGACTAGCGGGAACCAAGAGACCCAGTACTTC,CASSKVRTSGNQETQYF
.,TRBJ1-3,TRBV7-2,.,TGTGCCAGCAGCTTGTCCAGGGCTGGAAACACCATATATTTT,CASSLSRAGNTIYF
TRBD2,TRBJ2-3,TRBV7-2,.,TGTGCCAGCAGCCCGGGGACTACCTACACAGATACGCAGTATTTT,CASSPGTTYTDTQYF
.,TRBJ2-1,TRBV7-2,.,TGTGCCAGCAGACTTAGTAGCGGACCCTACAATGAGCAGTTCTTC,CASRLSSGPYNEQFF
TRBD1,TRBJ2-4,TRBV18,.,TGTGCCAGCTCACCGGACAGGGCCAAAAACATTCAGTACTTC,CASSPDRAKNIQYF
TRBD1,TRBJ1-4,TRBV5-4,.,TGTGCCAGCAGCTTGACAGGGGGCGCAACTAATGAAAAACTGTTTTTT,CASSLTGGATNEKLFF
.,TRBJ1-5,TRBV30,.,TGTGCCTGGAGTGCTGCCGCGGGGCGGCAGCCCCAGCATTTT,CAWSAAAGRQPQHF
.,TRBJ2-5,TRBV4-1,.,TGCGCCAGCAGCCACCCTCAAGAGACCCAGTACTTC,CASSHPQETQYF
TRBD2,TRBJ2-1,TRBV5-1,few,TGCGCCAGCAGCTTGGTAGCGGGAGAGGATGAGCAGTTCTTC,CASSLVAGEDEQFF
.,TRBJ2-5,TRBV25-1,few,TGTGCCAGCAGTGAAATAGCGGTCCAAGAGACCCAGTACTTC,CASSEIAVQETQYF
.,TRBJ1-1,TRBV7-2,few,TGTGCCAGCAGCTTAGACAGGGTCCAAGCTTTCTTT,CASSLDRVQAFF
TRBD1,TRBJ1-2,TRBV28,many,TGTGCCAGCAGTCTATTCCGGGACAGAGACTATGGCTACACCTTC,CASSLFRDRDYGYTF
.,TRBJ1-3,TRBV28,.,TGTGCCAGCAGTTTGGTGGCACACACCATATATTTT,CASSLVAHTIYF
.,TRBJ1-1,TRBV7-2,.,TGTGCCAGCAGCCCCCGCCGGGGGGGTTACACTGAAGCTTTCTTT,CASSPRRGGYTEAFF
TRBD2,TRBJ2-1,TRBV5-4,.,TGTGCCAGCAGCCCACTTTTAGCGGGAGGGCACAATGAGCAGTTCTTC,CASSPLLAGGHNEQFF
TRBD1,TRBJ1-1,TRBV5-1,.,TGCGCCAGCAGCTTGGGGACAGGGATCGCAGCTTTCTTT,CASSLGTGIAAFF
TRBD1,TRBJ1-1,TRBV4-1,.,TGCGCCAGCAGCCTTAGACAGGGGGCCCCTGAAGCTTTCTTT,CASSLRQGAPEAFF
TRBD1,TRBJ1-4,TRBV2,.,TGTGCCAGCATCCTACCCCGGACAGGGGGGCGAGAAAAACTGTTTTTT,CASILPRTGGREKLFF
TRBD2,TRBJ2-7,TRBV5-6,.,TGTGCCAGCAGAAGACTAGCCCTTGCCGAGCAGTACTTC,CASRRLALAEQYF
.,TRBJ2-7,TRBV4-2,few,TGTGCCAGCAGCCAAGTGGGTGGCTCCAGCGGGTACTTC,CASSQVGGSSGYF
.,TRBJ2-7,TRBV30,few,TGTGCCTGGAGTGAAAATCGCAGGTCTGCCTACGAGCAGTACTTC,CAWSENRRSAYEQYF
.,TRBJ1-5,TRBV5-6,.,TGTGCCAGCAGCAACGGGGGAGGGTTTCAGCCCCAGCATTTT,CASSNGGGFQPQHF
TRBD1,TRBJ2-7,TRBV6-5,once,TGTGCCAGCAGGGGACAGCCTGGGGGTTACGAGCAGTACTTC,CASRGQPGGYEQYF
TRBD2,TRBJ2-3,TRBV10-3,.,TGTGCCATCAGAAGTAGCGGGAGAGGGACAGATACGCAGTATTTT,CAIRSSGRGTDTQYF
TRBD1,TRBJ1-1,TRBV7-3,few,TGTGCCAGCAGCCCGTCCGGACAGGCCTTGGAAGCTGAAGCTTTCTTT,CASSPSGQALEAEAFF
.,TRBJ1-1,TRBV27,.,TGTGCCAGCAGGTACAAAGGAGGCACTGAAGCTTTCTTT,CASRYKGGTEAFF
TRBD2,TRBJ2-7,TRBV28,.,TGTGCCAGCAGTTCCGGACTAGCGGGAGGGGGCGACGAGCAGTACTTC,CASSSGLAGGGDEQYF
.,TRBJ1-4,TRBV5-4,.,TGTGCCAGCAGCTTGGTGCCAGGGGAAAAACTGTTTTTT,CASSLVPGEKLFF
.,TRBJ1-2,TRBV30,.,TGTGCCTGGAGTGAGGGGCGCGACTATGGCTACACCTTC,CAWSEGRDYGYTF
.,TRBJ1-1,TRBV2,.,TGTGCCAGCAGTGAACTGAGGGGCGGGGGTGAAGCTTTCTTT,CASSELRGGGEAFF
.,TRBJ2-7,TRBV10-3,few,TGTGCCATCAGTGTGGACTCCCACGAGCAGTACTTC,CAISVDSHEQYF
.,TRBJ1-3,TRBV30,few,TGTGCCTGGACCCGCCCTCAGGGAAAGGGAAACACCATATATTTT,CAWTRPQGKGNTIYF
TRBD2,TRBJ2-3,TRBV6-4,.,TGTGCCAGCAGTGACTCCGGGGGGAGCACAGATACGCAGTATTTT,CASSDSGGSTDTQYF
.,TRBJ1-2,TRBV27,.,TGTGCCAGTGGGATGACAGTAAAGGATGGCTACACCTTC,CASGMTVKDGYTF
.,TRBJ1-3,TRBV7-2,.,TGTGCCAGCAGCTTAGGGCCGGGAAACACCATATATTTT,CASSLGPGNTIYF
TRBD1,TRBJ2-7,TRBV5-4,.,TGTGCCAGCAGCCAACGGGACAGAGCCTACGAGCAGTACTTC,CASSQRDRAYEQYF
TRBD2,TRBJ2-7,TRBV5-4,.,TGTGCCAGCAGCAGTCCGGGACTAGCGGGAGTGTACGAGCAGTACTTC,CASSSPGLAGVYEQYF
TRBD1,TRBJ1-4,TRBV29-1,once,TGCAGCCCCGAAGGGGGCAGAATTTGGGAAAAACTGTTTTTT,CSPEGGRIWEKLFF
.,TRBJ2-1,TRBV9,few,TGTGCCAGCAGGGGGGCTGCCGATGAGCAGTTCTTC,CASRGAADEQFF
.,TRBJ2-5,TRBV15,.,TGTGCCACCAGCAGAGTGGGGGGCCAAGAGACCCAGTACTTC,CATSRVGGQETQYF
.,TRBJ1-2,TRBV28,medium-sized,TGTGCCAGCAGTTTATCAGGGCACTATGGCTACACCTTC,CASSLSGHYGYTF
TRBD1,TRBJ2-7,TRBV4-1,.,TGCGCCAGCAGCCAAGTCGGGGACAGGGGCTACGAGCAGTACTTC,CASSQVGDRGYEQYF